Described below is a single T cell receptor (beta chain) sequence and its context. Its antigen has not been determined. The sample holds no much larger clone one base away, and base qualities are not on file. The sample comes from a study of shared clonotypes between healthy human individuals (dated by TCRdb to 2020 to 2021). Turning to the overall study: The cohort included three men and a couple of women between 18 and 49 years of age. The study deeply sequenced blood TCR repertoires of five healthy adults to estimate repertoire size and the extent of clonotype sharing between individuals. Libraries were prepared and TCR repertoires were sequenced by different laboratories using diverse techniques, in order to increase sequencing depth and limit assay-specific biases. Leukapheresis yielded between about 0.85 and 10 billion PBMCs per donor.

Reading from cysteine to phenylalanine, the CDR3 counts 16 amino acids. CDR3 DNA only is kept here, 48 bases in frame from base 1. V lost 4 bases and J lost 3 bases; the stretch between them is 17 bases long. In the germline V gene, CDR1 corresponds to KGHSH and CDR2 to LQKENI. Using the deep immunoSEQ assay, multiplex PCR amplified TCR CDR3 regions from genomic DNA. For each cell subset, the extracted genomic DNA was distributed evenly across all wells of several immunoSEQ 96-well plates, and each plate served as one replicate. For unsorted PBMC, each replicate PCR was loaded with approximately 300 ng genomic DNA, equivalent to about 33,000 T cell genomes. Unsorted PBMC genomic DNA was sequenced across ten immunoSEQ deep assay plates. Purified libraries were quantified with a Qubit 3.0 fluorometer, sized on a Bioanalyzer 2100, and re-quantified with the KAPA Library Quantification kit. Every immunoSEQ 96-well plate was sequenced on a separate single-read 150-cycle Illumina NextSeq 550 flow cell. The authors' pipeline ran thus. The immunoSEQ output contained only junctional sequences without quality scores, so filtering could not match that applied to full-length reads. Sequences were annotated with PyIR, a Python wrapper for IgBLAST v1.9, and V/J genes and CDR3 were assigned using IMGT germline references. Any read was removed if the V/J assignment was weak (E-value above 1e-6), the CDR3 was missing, or the read contained stop codons, out-of-frame junctions, or ambiguous translated residues. V3J clonotypes were defined as sequences sharing the same inferred V gene, J gene, and CDR3 amino acid sequence. Percentage overlap between repertoires was calculated by dividing the number of shared unique clonotypes by the size of the smaller repertoire. RTK rarefaction, the Chao1 estimator, and Recon v2.1 estimates of unobserved clonotypes were used to assess repertoire richness. TCRdb mirrors the immuneACCESS table, restricted to in-frame sequences. Some clones are absent from its copies; in checked studies, under half trace to an unresolved V gene, and the reason for the others is unknown. The V and J calls and clone size are taken from that table; D and trimming were inferred from the DNA. The table for this sample lists hundreds of thousands of clones; around 79% of them were counted only once. Of the sample, roughly an eighth is held by the ten largest clones.

Healthy HIV-negative adults with no recently reported acute infections or vaccinations were included as donors. All donors were Caucasian adults living in Nashville, Tennessee, USA. For unsorted samples, approximately 89 million PBMCs were counted, and genomic DNA was extracted using the QIAamp DNA Blood Mini kit. After blood collection by leukapheresis, PBMCs were isolated using Ficoll-Histopaque density gradient centrifugation and then cryopreserved in the vapor phase of liquid nitrogen. Summary of the overall study and its limitations: The small number of donors limited the genetic and exposure-history diversity represented. Sampling was restricted to blood, and TCR repertoires in tissues likely differ from the TCR repertoires found in blood. Pairwise subsampling led to the expectation that sequencing depth would affect the degree of clonotype sharing among donors.

This clonotype was obtained from a woman aged 40 to 50 in good health. Some clones in this sample may be carry-over from other donors' samples. This sequence uses TRBV18 and TRBJ2-3; there is no confident call for the D gene. What was sequenced was PBMCs. The CDR3 reads as follows: CASSLGPPRLTDTQYF. The nucleotides are TGTGCCAGCTCACTTGGGCCACCGAGGTTGACAGATACGCAGTATTTT.